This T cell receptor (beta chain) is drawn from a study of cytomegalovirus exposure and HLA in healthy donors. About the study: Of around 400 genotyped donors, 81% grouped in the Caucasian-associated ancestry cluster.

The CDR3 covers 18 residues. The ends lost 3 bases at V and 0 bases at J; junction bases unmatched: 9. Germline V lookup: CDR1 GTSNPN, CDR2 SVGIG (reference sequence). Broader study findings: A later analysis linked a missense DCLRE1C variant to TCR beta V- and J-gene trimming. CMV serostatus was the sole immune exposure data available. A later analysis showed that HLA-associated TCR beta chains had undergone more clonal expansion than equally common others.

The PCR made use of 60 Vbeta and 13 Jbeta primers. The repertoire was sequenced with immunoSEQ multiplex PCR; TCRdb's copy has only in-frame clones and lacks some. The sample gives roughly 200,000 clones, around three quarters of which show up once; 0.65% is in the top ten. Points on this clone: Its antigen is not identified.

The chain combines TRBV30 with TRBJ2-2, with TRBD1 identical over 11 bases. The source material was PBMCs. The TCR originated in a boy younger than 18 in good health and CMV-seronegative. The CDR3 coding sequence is TGTGCCTGGAGGGACAGGGGGCGCCGAGGGGCGAACACCGGGGAGCTGTTTTTT. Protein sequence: CAWRDRGRRGANTGELFF.